This T cell receptor (beta chain) was recovered during a study of blood T cell repertoires in COVID-19. Germline CDR1 reads WSHSY; CDR2 reads SAAADI. The V end lost 8 bases, the J end lost 0 bases, and 14 bases lay between the germline ends. The CDR3 has 15 amino acids. Assay: immunoSEQ multiplex PCR; the TCRdb copy retains only in-frame clones and omits some. The sample includes fewer than 200,000 clones, 79% of them seen just once. Seattle researchers signed up patients amid active infection and tracked them longitudinally. Source material: peripheral blood. This TCR came from a woman in her sixties or seventies with COVID-19, enrolled during active disease. V is TRBV10-2 and J is TRBJ1-3; the D is unclear. The CDR3 DNA reads TGCGCCAGCTCTGGTAGTGCTTCCTCTGGAAACACCATATATTTT. Its translation is CASSGSASSGNTIYF.